This TCR beta chain was identified during a study of control samples from healthy donors and cancer patients. The repertoire was sequenced with immunoSEQ multiplex PCR; TCRdb's copy has only in-frame clones and lacks some. The table shows 65,000 to 95,000 clones, with around nine tenths occurring only once. This CDR3 is built from 14 residues. Between the trimmed V and J ends, which lost 7 bases and 10 bases, there was a span of 20 bases. Germline V gene sequence: CDR1 SEHNR, CDR2 FQNEAQ (reference sequence). Material: blood. The sequence derives from a man aged 45 to 65 in good health. The rearrangement joins TRBV7-9 to TRBJ2-1; D is unresolved. The chain's CDR3 is CASTHIDLGLEQFF. In DNA form, the CDR3 reads TGTGCCAGCACCCACATCGATTTAGGGTTGGAGCAGTTCTTC. Full variable domain (missing parts from reference TRBV7-9 and TRBJ2-1): DTGVSQNPRHKITKRGQNVTFRCDPISEHNRLYWYRQTLGQGPEFLTYFQNEAQLEKSRLLSDRFSAERPKGSFSTLEIQRTEQGDSAMYLCASTHIDLGLEQFFGPGTRLTVL.